These T cell receptor beta chains were read from a single sample in a study of immune evolution from preneoplasia to lung adenocarcinoma. Data came from immunoSEQ multiplex PCR; TCRdb stores just in-frame clones and leaves some out. The sample includes 6,500 to 8,500 clones, around 73% of them seen just once. Source material: FFPE minimally invasive lung adenocarcinoma tissue. The source of these receptors is a donor at least 70 years old with lung adenocarcinoma. Each CDR3 is given with its conserved first and last residue. The D gene is left open where the match is weak. Only part of the rows carry a size: once, few, many, or a class if the clone is expanded.

>13|-|TRBD1|TRBV6-6|TRBJ1-2
TGTGCCAGCAGGCCACAGGGGGATGAAGGCTACACCTTC
CASRPQGDEGYTF
>15|-|-|TRBV5-1|TRBJ2-5
TGCGCCAGCAGCACTACCCTGGGATCAGCGGAGACCCAGTACTTC
CASSTTLGSAETQYF
>14|-|-|TRBV2|TRBJ2-3
TGTGCCAGCAGGGGGGGCTTGAGCACAGATACGCAGTATTTT
CASRGGLSTDTQYF
>15|-|-|TRBV18|TRBJ2-2
TGTGCCAGCTCACCCGCGGACAGCCGCCCCGGGGAGCTGTTTTTT
CASSPADSRPGELFF
>19|-|-|TRBV6-1|TRBJ2-2
TGTGCCAGCAGTGAAGTAGTTTCGGCAGGGCCTTCTTACACCGGGGAGCTGTTTTTT
CASSEVVSAGPSYTGELFF
>13|-|TRBD1|TRBV5-8|TRBJ1-2
TGTGCCAGCAGTCCGGACAGGGGCGATGGCTACACCTTC
CASSPDRGDGYTF
>18|-|TRBD1|TRBV5-1|TRBJ1-1
TGCGCCAGCAGCAAGCGCGGCAGGGGGGAAAAGGATGACACTGAAGCTTTCTTT
CASSKRGRGEKDDTEAFF
>17|-|TRBD1|TRBV28|TRBJ2-3
TGTGCCAGCAGTTTCGTCCCCGGGACAGTTGGCACAGATACGCAGTATTTT
CASSFVPGTVGTDTQYF
>15|-|TRBD2|TRBV29-1|TRBJ2-3
TGCAGCGCACTCTCTGGGGCTAGCGGGGGAGATACGCAGTATTTT
CSALSGASGGDTQYF
>16|-|-|TRBV5-4|TRBJ2-7
TGTGCCAGCAGCTTGGATCTGGCGTCGAGCTCCTACGAGCAGTACTTC
CASSLDLASSSYEQYF
>12|-|-|TRBV5-1|TRBJ2-2
TGCGCCAGCAGCTTCGGAACCGGGGAGCTGTTTTTT
CASSFGTGELFF
>14|-|-|TRBV19|TRBJ1-1
TGTGCCAGTAGTATTATAGGGGTGAACACTGAAGCTTTCTTT
CASSIIGVNTEAFF
>15|-|TRBD1|TRBV28|TRBJ1-1
TGTGCCACTCGCCTATCCGGGACAGTGAACACTGAAGCTTTCTTT
CATRLSGTVNTEAFF
>10|-|-|TRBV9|TRBJ2-7
TGTGCCAGCAGCAATCCCTCCGAGTACTTC
CASSNPSEYF
>14|-|-|TRBV7-2|TRBJ2-3
TGTGCCAGCAGCTTAGAAGGTCCGGGAGATACGCAGTATTTT
CASSLEGPGDTQYF
>14|-|-|TRBV6-5|TRBJ1-3
TGTGCCAGCAGTTACGAAGGGGCTGGAAACACCATATATTTT
CASSYEGAGNTIYF
>15|-|-|TRBV28|TRBJ2-3
TGTGCCAGCAGTTTACGCGGGACGGGTTTTGATACGCAGTATTTT
CASSLRGTGFDTQYF
>13|few|TRBD1|TRBV19|TRBJ1-1
TGTGCCAGTCAAGACAGGGTGGGTACTGAAGCTTTCTTT
CASQDRVGTEAFF
>16|-|TRBD2|TRBV28|TRBJ2-1
TGTGCCAGCCGTTCGTCGTCGGGAGGGTGGGCCGATGAGCAGTTCTTC
CASRSSSGGWADEQFF
>17|-|TRBD2|TRBV5-4|TRBJ2-1
TGTGCCAGCAGCTTTTCCTGGGCTAGCGGGAGAGACAATGAGCAGTTCTTC
CASSFSWASGRDNEQFF
>16|-|TRBD1|TRBV19|TRBJ1-1
TGTGCCAGTAGTATCATGTTTGGGACAGAGAACACTGAAGCTTTCTTT
CASSIMFGTENTEAFF
>13|-|-|TRBV15|TRBJ2-7
TGTGCCACCAGCAGAGCTTTATCCTACGAGCAGTACTTC
CATSRALSYEQYF